The 11 T cell receptor beta chains listed next were all sequenced from one sample in a study of shared clonotypes between healthy human individuals. The naive CD8 subset, CD45RO-negative cells positively selected for CCR7, excluded terminally differentiated effector memory CD45RA+ cells. Sequencing was performed with immunoSEQ multiplex PCR; in TCRdb, only in-frame clones are kept and a portion is missing. The sample consists of 1.5 million to 2.5 million clones, about 95% of them appearing once. Specimen: naive CD8+ T cells sorted from blood. The receptors were sampled from a man between 18 and 35 years old in good health.

This clone has only one observation. The gene calls are TRBV13 and TRBJ2-6; unclear D gene. Germline loops: CDR1 PRHDT, CDR2 FYEKMQ (reference sequence). Deletions cut 5 bases from V and 4 bases from J, with 9 bases between. This CDR3 contains 14 residues. The CDR3 DNA reads TGTGCCAGCAGCCTCTCGAGGGGGGCCAACGTCCTGACTTTC. Translation gives CASSLSRGANVLTF.

The V gene is TRBV25-1, the J gene TRBJ1-1; no firm D call. The CDR3 contains 17 residues. From germline, CDR1 is MGHDK and CDR2 SYGVNS. V was cut by 3 bases and J by 1 base, with 18 bases left in between. The CDR3 reads CASSDAASSGRNTEAFF. Here the CDR3 DNA reads TGTGCCAGCAGTGACGCCGCTTCCTCGGGTAGGAACACTGAAGCTTTCTTT.

Only a few counts were recorded for this clone. This chain connects TRBV25-1 to TRBJ1-5; D remains ambiguous. V lost 3 bases and J lost 1, with 13 bases in between. Germline CDR1 reads MGHDK; CDR2 reads SYGVNS. This CDR3 comprises 16 residues. CDR3 loop: CASSERSTLSNQPQHF. DNA for the CDR3: TGTGCCAGCAGTGAGAGGAGCACCCTCAGCAATCAGCCCCAGCATTTT.

This clone was observed a single time. The V gene is TRBV29-1, the J gene TRBJ1-1; TRBD1 matches 12 bases. Germline values: CDR1 SQVTM, CDR2 ANQGSEA. V gave up 4 bases and J gave up 0 bases; unmatched junction bases: 6. This CDR3 has 16 residues. As DNA, the CDR3 is TGCAGCGTTGTGGGACAGGGGGCCCTACTGAACACTGAAGCTTTCTTT. Translating gives CSVVGQGALLNTEAFF.

The rearrangement joins TRBV30 to TRBJ2-3; D ambiguous. Germline CDR1 GTSNPN, CDR2 SVGIG (reference sequence). V lost 0 bases and J 1 base, leaving 8 bases between the germline ends. The CDR3 extends over 14 amino acids. CDR3 sequence reads: CAWSVLGRTDTQYF. CDR3 DNA: TGTGCCTGGAGTGTTTTGGGCCGCACAGATACGCAGTATTTT.

The gene calls are TRBV28 and TRBJ1-6; perhaps TRBD1 as D (6 bases). Trimming shortened V by 2 bases and J by 0 bases, and 11 bases separated the two germline ends. Germline V gives CDR1 MDHEN, CDR2 SYDVKM. This CDR3 is 17 amino acids long. The CDR3, as DNA: TGTGCCAGCAGTTTAGCAGGGGCAAACTCCTATAATTCACCCCTCCACTTT. This codes for CASSLAGANSYNSPLHF.

This chain connects TRBV20-1 to TRBJ2-1; D call uncertain. Germline V lookup: CDR1 DFQATT, CDR2 SNEGSKA (reference sequence). The CDR3 spans 11 residues. V lost 1 base and J 5 bases, leaving 3 bases between the germline ends. This chain's CDR3 is CSARGHNEQFF. The CDR3 DNA is TGCAGTGCTAGAGGCCACAATGAGCAGTTCTTC.

A note on this clone: This specimen includes other DNA sequences encoding the same CDR3. This chain connects TRBV7-9 to TRBJ2-7, with D unclear. With 1 base removed from V and 0 bases from J, the gap between germline ends came to 10 bases. The CDR3 spans 15 residues. Germline V gives CDR1 SEHNR, CDR2 FQNEAQ (reference sequence). The CDR3 spells CASSLGSGSSYEQYF. CDR3 bases: TGTGCCAGCAGCTTAGGTTCGGGTAGCTCCTACGAGCAGTACTTC.

The chain recombines TRBV6-5 with TRBJ2-2; D is uncertain. V was pared by 6 bases and J by 4 bases, with 6 bases between. CDR3 length: 12 amino acids. From germline, CDR1 is MNHEY and CDR2 SVGAGI. The CDR3 DNA is TGTGCCAGCAGCTGGGGCACCGGGGAGCTGTTTTTT. Translated, it gives CASSWGTGELFF.

The chain carries TRBV7-9 and TRBJ2-7, with D possibly being TRBD1 (5 bases). The CDR3 runs to 15 residues. V lost 1 base to trimming and J lost 3 bases, with 13 bases between them. Germline assignment: CDR1 SEHNR and CDR2 FQNEAQ (reference sequence). In DNA, the CDR3 is TGTGCCAGCAGCTTAGTGGAGCAGGGTTACTACGAGCAGTACTTC. This translates into CASSLVEQGYYEQYF.

V gene TRBV28 combines with J gene TRBJ2-7, with 8 nucleotides matching TRBD1. This CDR3 is 14 amino acids long. J lost 2 bases, V lost 3 bases, and 3 bases had no gene match. Looked up from germline, CDR1 is MDHEN and CDR2 is SYDVKM. For the CDR3, the DNA is TGTGCCAGCAGTTTTCAGGGGGCGCCCTACGAGCAGTACTTC. Amino acids: CASSFQGAPYEQYF.